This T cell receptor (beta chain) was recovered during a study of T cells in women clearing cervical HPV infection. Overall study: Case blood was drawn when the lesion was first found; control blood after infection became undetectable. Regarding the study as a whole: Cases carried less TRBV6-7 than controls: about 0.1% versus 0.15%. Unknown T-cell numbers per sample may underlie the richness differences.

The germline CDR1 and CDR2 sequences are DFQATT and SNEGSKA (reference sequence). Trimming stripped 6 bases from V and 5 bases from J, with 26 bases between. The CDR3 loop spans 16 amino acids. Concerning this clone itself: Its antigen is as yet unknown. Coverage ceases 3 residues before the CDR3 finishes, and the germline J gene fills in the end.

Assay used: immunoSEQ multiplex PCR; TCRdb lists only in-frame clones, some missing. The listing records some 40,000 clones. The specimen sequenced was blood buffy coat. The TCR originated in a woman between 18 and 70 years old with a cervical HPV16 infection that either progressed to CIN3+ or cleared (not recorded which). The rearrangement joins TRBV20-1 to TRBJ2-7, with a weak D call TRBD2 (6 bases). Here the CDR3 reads CSARTRDFYERHEQYF. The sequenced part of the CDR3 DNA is TGCAGTGCGCGAACCCGGGACTTCTACGAGCGGCACGAG.